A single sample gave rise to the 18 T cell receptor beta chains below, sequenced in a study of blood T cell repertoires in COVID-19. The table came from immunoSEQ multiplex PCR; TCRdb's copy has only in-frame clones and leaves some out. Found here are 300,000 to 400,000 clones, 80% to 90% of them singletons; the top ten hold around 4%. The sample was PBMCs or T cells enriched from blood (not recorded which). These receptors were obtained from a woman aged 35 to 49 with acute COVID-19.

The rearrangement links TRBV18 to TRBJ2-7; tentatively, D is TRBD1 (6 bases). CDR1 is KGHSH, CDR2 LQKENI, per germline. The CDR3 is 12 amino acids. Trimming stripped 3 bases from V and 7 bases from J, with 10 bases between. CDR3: CASSPTGREQYF. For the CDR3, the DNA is TGTGCCAGCTCACCTACAGGGAGAGAGCAGTACTTC.

Here the CDR3 DNA reads TGTGCCAGCAGCTTAGCTAGGCGGTATGAAGCTTTCTTT. This encodes CASSLARRYEAFF. This chain joins TRBV7-2 and TRBJ1-1, with D uncertain. The CDR3 has 13 amino acids. Germline assignment: CDR1 SGHTA and CDR2 FQGNSA. The V end lost 0 bases, the J end lost 7 bases, and 9 bases lay between the germline ends.

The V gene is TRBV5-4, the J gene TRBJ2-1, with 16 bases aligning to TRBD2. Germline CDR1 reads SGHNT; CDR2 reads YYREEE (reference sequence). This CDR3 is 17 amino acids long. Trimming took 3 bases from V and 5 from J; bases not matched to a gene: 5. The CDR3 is CASSSGLAGGPNNEQFF. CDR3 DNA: TGTGCCAGCAGCTCGGGACTAGCGGGAGGGCCTAACAATGAGCAGTTCTTC.

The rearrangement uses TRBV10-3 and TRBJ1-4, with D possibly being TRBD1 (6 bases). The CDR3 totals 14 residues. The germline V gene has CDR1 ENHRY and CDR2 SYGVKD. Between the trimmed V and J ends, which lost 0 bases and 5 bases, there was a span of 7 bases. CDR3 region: CAISESGGNEKLFF. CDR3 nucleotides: TGTGCCATCAGTGAGTCAGGGGGAAATGAAAAACTGTTTTTT.

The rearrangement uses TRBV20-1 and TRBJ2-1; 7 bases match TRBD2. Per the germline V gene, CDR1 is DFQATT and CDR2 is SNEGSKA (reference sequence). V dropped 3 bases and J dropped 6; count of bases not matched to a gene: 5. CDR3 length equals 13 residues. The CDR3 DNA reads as TGCAGTGCTAGTGGACTAGGTCGCAATGAGCAGTTCTTC. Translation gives CSASGLGRNEQFF.

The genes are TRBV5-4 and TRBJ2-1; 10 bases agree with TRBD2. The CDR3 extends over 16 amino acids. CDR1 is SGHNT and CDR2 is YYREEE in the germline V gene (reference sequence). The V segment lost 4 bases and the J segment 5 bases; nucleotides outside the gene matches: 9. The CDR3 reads CASSPGGLALNNEQFF. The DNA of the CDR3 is TGTGCCAGCAGCCCGGGGGGACTAGCGCTAAACAATGAGCAGTTCTTC.

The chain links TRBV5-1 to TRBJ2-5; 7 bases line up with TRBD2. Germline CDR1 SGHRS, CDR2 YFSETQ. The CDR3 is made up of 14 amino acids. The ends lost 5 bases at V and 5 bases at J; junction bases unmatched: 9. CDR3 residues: CASSDSAGDETQYF. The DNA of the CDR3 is TGCGCCAGCAGTGATTCGGCGGGGGACGAGACCCAGTACTTC.

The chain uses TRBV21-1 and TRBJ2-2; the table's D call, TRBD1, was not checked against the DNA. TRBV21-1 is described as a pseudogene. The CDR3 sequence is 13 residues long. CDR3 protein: CASSPRTGGELFF. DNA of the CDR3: TGTGCCAGCAGCCCCCGGACAGGGGGGGAGCTGTTTTTT.

CDR3 residues: CASSQRLAGGTDTQYF. CDR3 sequence (DNA): TGTGCCAGCAGCCAACGTCTAGCGGGGGGTACAGATACGCAGTATTTT. The J gene is TRBJ2-3, the V gene TRBV4-2; 11 bases fit TRBD2. The ends lost 2 bases at V and 3 bases at J; junction bases unmatched: 4. Germline assignment: CDR1 LGHNA and CDR2 YNFKEQ. The CDR3 is made up of 16 amino acids.

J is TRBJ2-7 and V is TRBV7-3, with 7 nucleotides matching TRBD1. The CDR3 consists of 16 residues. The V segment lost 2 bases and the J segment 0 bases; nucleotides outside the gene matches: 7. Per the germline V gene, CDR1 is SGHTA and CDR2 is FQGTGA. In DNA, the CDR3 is TGTGCCAGCAGCTTAGACCCGACAGGGAGCTCCTACGAGCAGTACTTC. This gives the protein CASSLDPTGSSYEQYF.

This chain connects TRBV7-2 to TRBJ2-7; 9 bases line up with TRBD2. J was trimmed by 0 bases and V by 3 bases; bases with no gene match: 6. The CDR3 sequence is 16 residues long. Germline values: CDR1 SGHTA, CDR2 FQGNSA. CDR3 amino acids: CASSFVAGAGSYEQYF. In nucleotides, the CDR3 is TGTGCCAGCAGCTTCGTAGCGGGAGCCGGCTCCTACGAGCAGTACTTC.

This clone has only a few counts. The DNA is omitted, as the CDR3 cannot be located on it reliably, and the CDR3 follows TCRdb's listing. CDR3: CASSFGQGAWRGHF. The chain employs TRBV7-2 and TRBJ1-6. The CDR3 totals 14 residues, both ends included. CDR1 is SGHTA and CDR2 is FQGNSA in the germline V gene.

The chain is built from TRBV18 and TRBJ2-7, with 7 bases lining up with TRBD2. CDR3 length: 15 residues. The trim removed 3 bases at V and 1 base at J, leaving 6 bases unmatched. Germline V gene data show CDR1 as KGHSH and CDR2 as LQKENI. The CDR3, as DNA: TGTGCCAGCTCACCTCTAAGCGGGATGTCCTACGAGCAGTACTTC. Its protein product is CASSPLSGMSYEQYF.

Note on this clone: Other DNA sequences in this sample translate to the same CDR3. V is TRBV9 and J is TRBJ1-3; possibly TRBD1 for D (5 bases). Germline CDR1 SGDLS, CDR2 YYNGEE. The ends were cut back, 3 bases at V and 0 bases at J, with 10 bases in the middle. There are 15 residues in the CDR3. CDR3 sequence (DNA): TGTGCCAGCAGCGCCAGGGATAGCTCTGGAAACACCATATATTTT. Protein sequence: CASSARDSSGNTIYF.

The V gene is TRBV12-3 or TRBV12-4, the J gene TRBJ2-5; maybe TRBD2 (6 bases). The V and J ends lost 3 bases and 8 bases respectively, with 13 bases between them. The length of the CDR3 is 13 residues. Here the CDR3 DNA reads TGTGCCAGCAGTTTCCGGCAGGGAGGAACCCAGTACTTC. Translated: CASSFRQGGTQYF.

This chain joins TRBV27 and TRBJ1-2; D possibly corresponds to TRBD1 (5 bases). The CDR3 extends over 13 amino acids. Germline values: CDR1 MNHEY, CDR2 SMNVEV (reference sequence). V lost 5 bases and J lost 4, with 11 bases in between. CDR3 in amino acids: CASSNTGPYGYTF. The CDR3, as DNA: TGTGCCAGCAGTAACACAGGTCCCTATGGCTACACCTTC.

CDR3 loop: CASSSRSGSGGETQYF. The CDR3 nucleotides read TGTGCCAGCTCATCTAGAAGCGGGAGTGGTGGTGAGACCCAGTACTTC. The chain couples TRBV18 to TRBJ2-5, with TRBD2 matching over 8 bases. CDR1 and CDR2 (germline): KGHSH, LQKENI. With 5 bases clipped from V and 5 bases from J, the junction kept 13 bases outside the gene matches. The CDR3 extends over 16 amino acids.

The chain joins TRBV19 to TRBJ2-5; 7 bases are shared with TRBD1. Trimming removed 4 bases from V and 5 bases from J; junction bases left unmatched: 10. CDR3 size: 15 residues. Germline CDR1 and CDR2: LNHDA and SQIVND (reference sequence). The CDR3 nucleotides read TGTGCCAGTAGTACCGGGACAGCTTTTTTGGAGACCCAGTACTTC. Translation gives CASSTGTAFLETQYF.